What follows is one T cell receptor beta chain and its context. This sample was included in a study of T cells in Graves' hyperthyroidism and ophthalmopathy. There are 16 residues in the CDR3. Germline V gives CDR1 MGHRA, CDR2 YSYEKL. V was pared by 0 bases and J by 5 bases, with 16 bases between. Researchers amplified the TCR beta CDR3 regions from RNA transcripts. First-round RT-PCR with HTBI primers amplified the TCR CDR3 region. TCRdb recomputed calls from the multiplex PCR reads with MiXCR, one row per CDR3 protein. The table lists about 590,000 distinct CDR3 sequences, 12% to 15% of them singletons. From 10 ml of fresh peripheral blood, PBMCs were isolated.

The receptor was isolated from a woman under 30 with Graves' ophthalmopathy. Sample: blood. This chain links TRBV4-1 with TRBJ1-2; D not resolved. The CDR3 loop reads CASSQEPPGFRYGYTF. DNA for the CDR3: TGCGCCAGCAGCCAAGAACCCCCCGGGTTCCGATATGGCTACACCTTC.